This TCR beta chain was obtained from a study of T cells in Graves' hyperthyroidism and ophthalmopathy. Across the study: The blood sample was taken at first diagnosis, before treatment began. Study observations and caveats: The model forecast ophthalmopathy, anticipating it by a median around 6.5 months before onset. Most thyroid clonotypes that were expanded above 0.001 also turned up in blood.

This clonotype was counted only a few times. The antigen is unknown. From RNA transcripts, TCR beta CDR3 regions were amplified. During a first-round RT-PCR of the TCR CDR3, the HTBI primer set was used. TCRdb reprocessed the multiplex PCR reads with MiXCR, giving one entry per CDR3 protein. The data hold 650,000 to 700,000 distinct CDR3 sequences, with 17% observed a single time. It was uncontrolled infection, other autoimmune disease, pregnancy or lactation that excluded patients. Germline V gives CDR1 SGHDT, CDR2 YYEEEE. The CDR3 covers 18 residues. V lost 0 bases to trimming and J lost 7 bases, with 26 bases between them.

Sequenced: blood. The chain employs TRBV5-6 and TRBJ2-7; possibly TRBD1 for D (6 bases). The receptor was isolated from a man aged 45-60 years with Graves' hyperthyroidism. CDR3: CASSLAGGGVSTSREQYF. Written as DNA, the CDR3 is TGTGCCAGCAGCTTGGCCGGTGGGGGCGTAAGCACATCGAGAGAGCAGTACTTC. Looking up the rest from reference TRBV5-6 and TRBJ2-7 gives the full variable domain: DAGVTQSPTHLIKTRGQQVTLRCSPKSGHDTVSWYQQALGQGPQFIFQYYEEEERQRGNFPDRFSGHQFPNYSSELNVNALLLGDSALYLCASSLAGGGVSTSREQYFGPGTRLTVT.